These 5 T cell receptor beta chains originate from one sample sequenced in a study of blood T cell repertoires in COVID-19. TCRdb's table, derived via immunoSEQ multiplex PCR, lists solely in-frame clones and lacks some. The sample yields about 220,000 clones, 84% seen once. Sequences were obtained from peripheral blood. These receptors were taken from a young woman who had recovered from COVID-19.

This clone was recorded once. V and J are TRBV12-3 or TRBV12-4 and TRBJ1-1, with D hard to call. Trimming took 6 bases from V and 5 from J, leaving 13 bases between them. This CDR3 region has 13 residues. CDR3 in amino acids: CASRLGVPTEAFF. CDR3 sequence (DNA): TGTGCCAGCAGACTAGGTGTTCCGACTGAAGCTTTCTTT.

The chain couples TRBV10-3 to TRBJ2-7; 8 bases agree with TRBD1. The CDR3 length is 14 residues. Germline trimming cut 3 bases from V and 1 base from J; bases unmatched to any gene: 2. Germline CDR1 is ENHRY and CDR2 is SYGVKD. CDR3 in DNA: TGTGCCATCAGTGACGGGACAGGATCCTACGAGCAGTACTTC. Residues: CAISDGTGSYEQYF.

This clone was counted once. The CDR3 loop reads CASSQALSAGETQYF. The CDR3 DNA sequence: TGTGCCAGCAGCCAAGCCCTCTCGGCGGGGGAGACCCAGTACTTC. The V gene is TRBV4-2, the J gene TRBJ2-5; TRBD2 might be the D (6 bases). This CDR3 region has 15 residues. The germline gives CDR1 LGHNA, CDR2 YNFKEQ. V lost 1 base and J 5 bases, leaving 14 bases between the germline ends.

The V and J genes are TRBV11-2 and TRBJ2-7; 9 bases align to TRBD1. Germline CDR1 and CDR2: SGHAT and FQNNGV. The CDR3 has 15 amino acids. Trimming cost V 6 bases and J 2 bases; bases outside gene matches: 8. The chain's CDR3 is CASRWDRDLTYEQYF. For the CDR3, the DNA is TGTGCCAGCAGGTGGGACAGGGATTTGACCTACGAGCAGTACTTC.

V is TRBV6-5 and J is TRBJ2-1; TRBD2 might be the D (6 bases). CDR3 length equals 14 residues. Trimming shortened V by 2 bases and J by 5 bases, and 10 bases separated the two germline ends. Germline V gives CDR1 MNHEY, CDR2 SVGAGI. The CDR3 sequence is CASSYRGLDNEQFF. CDR3 bases: TGTGCCAGCAGTTACAGGGGACTTGACAATGAGCAGTTCTTC.